The entry below describes one TCR beta chain. The sample originates from a study of blood T cell repertoires in COVID-19. Study information: The study drew acute and convalescent COVID-19 samples from the United States, Italy and Spain. T cells, B-cell-depleted T cells, or PBMCs supplied cDNA or gDNA.

Per the original methods: Cell counts per sample came from amplifying reference gene primers. Here immunoSEQ multiplex PCR was the method, and the copy in TCRdb shows in-frame clones only, minus some. V and J calls and clone size are copied from that table; D and trimming were computed from the DNA. The sample yields 140,000 to 150,000 clones, around 82% seen once. Germline CDR1 and CDR2: SGHKS and YYEKEE (reference sequence). The J segment lost 7 bases and the V segment lost 5 bases, leaving 9 bases of the junction unmatched. The CDR3 extends over 15 amino acids. The origin of this receptor is a man in his 60s with active or convalescent COVID-19. V gene TRBV5-5 combines with J gene TRBJ1-6; 7 bases are a match to TRBD1. The sequencing input was peripheral blood. DNA of the CDR3: TGTGCCAGCAGTGTAACCGGGACAGTAAATTCACCCCTCCACTTT. Translating it yields CASSVTGTVNSPLHF.